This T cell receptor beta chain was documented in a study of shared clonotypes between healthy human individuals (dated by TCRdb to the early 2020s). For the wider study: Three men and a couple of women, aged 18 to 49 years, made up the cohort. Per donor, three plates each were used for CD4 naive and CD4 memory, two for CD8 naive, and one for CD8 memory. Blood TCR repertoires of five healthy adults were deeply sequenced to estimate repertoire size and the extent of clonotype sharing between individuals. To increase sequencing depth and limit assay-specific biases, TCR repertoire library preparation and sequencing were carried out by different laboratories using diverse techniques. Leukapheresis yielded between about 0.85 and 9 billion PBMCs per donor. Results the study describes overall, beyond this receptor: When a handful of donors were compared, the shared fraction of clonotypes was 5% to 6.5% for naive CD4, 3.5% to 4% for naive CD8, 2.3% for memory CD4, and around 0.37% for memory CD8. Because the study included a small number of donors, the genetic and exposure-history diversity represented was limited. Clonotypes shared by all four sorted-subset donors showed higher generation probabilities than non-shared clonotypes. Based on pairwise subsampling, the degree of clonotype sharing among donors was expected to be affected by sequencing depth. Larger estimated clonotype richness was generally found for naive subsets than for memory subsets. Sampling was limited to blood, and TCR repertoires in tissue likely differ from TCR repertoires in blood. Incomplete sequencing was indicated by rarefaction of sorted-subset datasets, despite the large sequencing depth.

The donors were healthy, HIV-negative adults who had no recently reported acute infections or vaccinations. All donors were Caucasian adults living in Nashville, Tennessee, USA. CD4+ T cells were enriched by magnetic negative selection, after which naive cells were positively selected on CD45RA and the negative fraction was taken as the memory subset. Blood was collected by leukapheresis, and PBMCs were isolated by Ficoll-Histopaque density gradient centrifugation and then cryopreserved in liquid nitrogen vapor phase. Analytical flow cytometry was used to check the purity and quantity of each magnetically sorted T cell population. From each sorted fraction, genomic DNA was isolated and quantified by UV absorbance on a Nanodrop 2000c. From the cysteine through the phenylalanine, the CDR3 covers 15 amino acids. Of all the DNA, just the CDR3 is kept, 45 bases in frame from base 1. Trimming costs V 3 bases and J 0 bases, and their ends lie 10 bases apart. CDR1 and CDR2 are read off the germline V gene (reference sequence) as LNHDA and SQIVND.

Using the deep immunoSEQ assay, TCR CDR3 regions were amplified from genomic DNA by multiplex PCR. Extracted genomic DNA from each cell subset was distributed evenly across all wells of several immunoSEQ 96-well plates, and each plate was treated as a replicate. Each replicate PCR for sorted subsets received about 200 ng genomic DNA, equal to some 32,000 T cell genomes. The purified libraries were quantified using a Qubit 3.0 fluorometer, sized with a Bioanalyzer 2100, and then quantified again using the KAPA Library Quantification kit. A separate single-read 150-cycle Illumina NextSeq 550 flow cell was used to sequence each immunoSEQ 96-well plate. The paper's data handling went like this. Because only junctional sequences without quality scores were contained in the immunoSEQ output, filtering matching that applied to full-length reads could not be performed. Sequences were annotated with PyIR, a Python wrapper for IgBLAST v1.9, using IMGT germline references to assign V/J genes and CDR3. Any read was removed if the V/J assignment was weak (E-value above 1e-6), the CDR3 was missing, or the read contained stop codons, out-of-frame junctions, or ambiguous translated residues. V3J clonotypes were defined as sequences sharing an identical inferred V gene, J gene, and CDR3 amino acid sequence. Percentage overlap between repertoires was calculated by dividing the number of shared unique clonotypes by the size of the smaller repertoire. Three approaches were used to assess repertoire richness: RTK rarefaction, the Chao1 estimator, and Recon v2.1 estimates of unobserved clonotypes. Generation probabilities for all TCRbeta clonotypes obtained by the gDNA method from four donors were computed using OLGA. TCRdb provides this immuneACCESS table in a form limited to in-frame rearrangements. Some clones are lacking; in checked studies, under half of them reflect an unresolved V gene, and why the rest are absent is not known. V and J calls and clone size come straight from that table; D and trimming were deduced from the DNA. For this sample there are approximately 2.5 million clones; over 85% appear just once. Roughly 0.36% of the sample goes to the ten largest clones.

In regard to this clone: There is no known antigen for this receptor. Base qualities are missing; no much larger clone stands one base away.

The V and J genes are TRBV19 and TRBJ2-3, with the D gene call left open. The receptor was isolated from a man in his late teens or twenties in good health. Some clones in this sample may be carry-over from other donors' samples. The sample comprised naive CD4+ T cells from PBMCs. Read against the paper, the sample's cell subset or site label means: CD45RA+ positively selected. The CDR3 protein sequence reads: CASSIRRSSTDTQYF. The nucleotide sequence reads TGTGCCAGTAGTATTCGAAGGTCTAGCACAGATACGCAGTATTTT.